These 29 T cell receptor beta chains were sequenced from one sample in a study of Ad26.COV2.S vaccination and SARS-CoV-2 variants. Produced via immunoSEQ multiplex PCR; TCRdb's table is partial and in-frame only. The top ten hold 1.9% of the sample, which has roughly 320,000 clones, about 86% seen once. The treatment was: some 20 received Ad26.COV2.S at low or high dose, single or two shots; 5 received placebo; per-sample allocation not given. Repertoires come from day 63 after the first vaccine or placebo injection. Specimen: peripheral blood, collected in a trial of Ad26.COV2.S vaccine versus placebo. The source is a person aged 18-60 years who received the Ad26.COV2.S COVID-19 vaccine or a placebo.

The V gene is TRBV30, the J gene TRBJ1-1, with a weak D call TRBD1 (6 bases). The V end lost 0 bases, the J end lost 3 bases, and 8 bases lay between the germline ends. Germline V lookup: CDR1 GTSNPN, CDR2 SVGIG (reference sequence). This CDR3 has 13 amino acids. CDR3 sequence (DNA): TGTGCCTGGAGTGTAGGGGGGGACACTGAAGCTTTCTTT. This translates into CAWSVGGDTEAFF.

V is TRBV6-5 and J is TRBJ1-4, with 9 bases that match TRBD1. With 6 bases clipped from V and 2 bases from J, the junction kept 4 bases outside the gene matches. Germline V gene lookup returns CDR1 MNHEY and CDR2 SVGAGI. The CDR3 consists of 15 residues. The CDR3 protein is CASRKDRGTNEKLFF. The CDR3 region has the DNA TGTGCCAGCAGGAAAGACAGGGGGACTAATGAAAAACTGTTTTTT.

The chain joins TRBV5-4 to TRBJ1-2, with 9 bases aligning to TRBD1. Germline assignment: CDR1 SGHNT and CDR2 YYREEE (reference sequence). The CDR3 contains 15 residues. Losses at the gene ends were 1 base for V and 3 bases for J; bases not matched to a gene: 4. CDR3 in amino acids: CASSLPGQGYYGYTF. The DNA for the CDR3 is TGTGCCAGCAGCTTGCCGGGACAGGGTTACTATGGCTACACCTTC.

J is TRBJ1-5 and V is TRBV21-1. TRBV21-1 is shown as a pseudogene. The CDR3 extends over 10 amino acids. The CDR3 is CASARGPQHF. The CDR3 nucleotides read TGTGCCAGCGCTCGTGGGCCCCAGCATTTT.

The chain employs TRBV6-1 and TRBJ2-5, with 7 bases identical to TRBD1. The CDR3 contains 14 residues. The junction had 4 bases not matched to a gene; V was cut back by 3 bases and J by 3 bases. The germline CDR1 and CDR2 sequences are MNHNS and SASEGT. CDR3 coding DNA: TGTGCCAGCAGTGATGAGGGGGCTGAAGAGACCCAGTACTTC. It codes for CASSDEGAEETQYF.

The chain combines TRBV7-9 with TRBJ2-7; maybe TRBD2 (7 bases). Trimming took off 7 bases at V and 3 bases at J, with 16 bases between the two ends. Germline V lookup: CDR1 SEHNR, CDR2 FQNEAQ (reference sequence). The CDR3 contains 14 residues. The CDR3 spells CASKAGAVDYEQYF. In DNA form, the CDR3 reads TGTGCCAGCAAGGCGGGGGCCGTAGACTACGAGCAGTACTTC.

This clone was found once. The DNA for the CDR3 is TGTGCCAGCAGCTTGGAGGGACAGCGAAATGAAAAACTGTTTTTT. This sequence encodes CASSLEGQRNEKLFF. The genes are TRBV13 and TRBJ1-4, with TRBD1 matching 7 bases. The CDR3 has 15 amino acids. Germline V gene data show CDR1 as PRHDT and CDR2 as FYEKMQ (reference sequence). The ends lost 3 bases at V and 5 bases at J; junction bases unmatched: 6. The variable domain in full, completed from reference TRBV13 and TRBJ1-4, reads AAGVIQSPRHLIKEKRETATLKCYPIPRHDTVYWYQQGPGQDPQFLISFYEKMQSDKGSIPDRFSAQQFSDYHSELNMSSLELGDSALYFCASSLEGQRNEKLFFGSGTQLSVL.

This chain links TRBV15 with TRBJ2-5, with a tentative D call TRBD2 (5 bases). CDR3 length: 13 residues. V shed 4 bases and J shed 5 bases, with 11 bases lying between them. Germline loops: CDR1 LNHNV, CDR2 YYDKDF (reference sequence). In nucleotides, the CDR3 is TGTGCCACCAGCATCGAGGGAGTGGAGACCCAGTACTTC. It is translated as CATSIEGVETQYF.

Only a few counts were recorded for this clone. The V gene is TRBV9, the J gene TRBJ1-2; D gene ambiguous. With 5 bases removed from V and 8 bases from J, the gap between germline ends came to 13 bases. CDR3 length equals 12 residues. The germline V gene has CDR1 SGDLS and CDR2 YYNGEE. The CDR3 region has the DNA TGTGCCAGCAGTGTGGGTTCAGGCGGCTACACCTTC. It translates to CASSVGSGGYTF.

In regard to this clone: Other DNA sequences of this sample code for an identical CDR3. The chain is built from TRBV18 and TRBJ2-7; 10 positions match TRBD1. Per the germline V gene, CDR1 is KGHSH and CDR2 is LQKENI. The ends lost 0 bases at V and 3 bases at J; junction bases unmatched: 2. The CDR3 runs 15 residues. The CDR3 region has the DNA TGTGCCAGCTCACCACCGGGACAGGGGAACTACGAGCAGTACTTC. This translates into CASSPPGQGNYEQYF.

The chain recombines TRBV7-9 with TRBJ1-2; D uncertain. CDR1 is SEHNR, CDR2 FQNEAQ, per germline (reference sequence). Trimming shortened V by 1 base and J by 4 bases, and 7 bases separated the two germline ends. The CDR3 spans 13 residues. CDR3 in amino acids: CASSLEQIYGYTF. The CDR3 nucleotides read TGTGCCAGCAGCTTAGAACAGATCTATGGCTACACCTTC.

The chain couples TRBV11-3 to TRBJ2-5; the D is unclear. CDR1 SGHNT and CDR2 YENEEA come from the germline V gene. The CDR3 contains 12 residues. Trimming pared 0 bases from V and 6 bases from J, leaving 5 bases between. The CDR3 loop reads CASSLEGQTQYF. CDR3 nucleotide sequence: TGTGCCAGCAGCTTAGAAGGACAGACCCAGTACTTC. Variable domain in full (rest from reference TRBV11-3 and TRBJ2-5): EAGVVQSPRYKIIEKKQPVAFWCNPISGHNTLYWYLQNLGQGPELLIRYENEEAVDDSQLPKDRFSAERLKGVDSTLKIQPAELGDSAVYLCASSLEGQTQYFGPGTRLLVL.

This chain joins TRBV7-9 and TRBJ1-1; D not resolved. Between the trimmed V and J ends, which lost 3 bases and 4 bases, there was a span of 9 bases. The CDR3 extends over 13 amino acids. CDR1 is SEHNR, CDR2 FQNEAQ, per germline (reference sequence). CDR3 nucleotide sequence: TGTGCCAGCAGCTTCGACGGTCTCACTGAAGCTTTCTTT. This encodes CASSFDGLTEAFF.

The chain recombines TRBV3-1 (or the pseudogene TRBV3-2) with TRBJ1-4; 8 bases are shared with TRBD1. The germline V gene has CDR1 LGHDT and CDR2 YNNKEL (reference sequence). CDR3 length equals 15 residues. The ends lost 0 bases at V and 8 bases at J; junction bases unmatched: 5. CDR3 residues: CASSQDRGLSEKLFF. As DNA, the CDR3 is TGTGCCAGCAGCCAAGACAGGGGGCTGTCAGAAAAACTGTTTTTT.

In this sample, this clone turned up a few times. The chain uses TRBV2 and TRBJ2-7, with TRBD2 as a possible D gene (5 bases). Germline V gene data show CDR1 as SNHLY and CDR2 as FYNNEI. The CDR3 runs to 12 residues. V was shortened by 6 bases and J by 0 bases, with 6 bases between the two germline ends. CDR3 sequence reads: CASRGSSYEQYF. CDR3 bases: TGTGCCAGCAGGGGGAGCTCCTACGAGCAGTACTTC.

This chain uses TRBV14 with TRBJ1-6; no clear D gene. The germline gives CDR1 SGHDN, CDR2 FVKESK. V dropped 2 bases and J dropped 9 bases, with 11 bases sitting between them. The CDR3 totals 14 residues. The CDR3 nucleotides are TGTGCCAGCAGCCAAACCCAGTGGGGTTCACCCCTCCACTTT. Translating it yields CASSQTQWGSPLHF. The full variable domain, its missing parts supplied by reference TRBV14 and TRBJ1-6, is EAGVTQFPSHSVIEKGQTVTLRCDPISGHDNLYWYRRVMGKEIKFLLHFVKESKQDESGMPNNRFLAERTGGTYSTLKVQPAELEDSGVYFCASSQTQWGSPLHFGNGTRLTVT.

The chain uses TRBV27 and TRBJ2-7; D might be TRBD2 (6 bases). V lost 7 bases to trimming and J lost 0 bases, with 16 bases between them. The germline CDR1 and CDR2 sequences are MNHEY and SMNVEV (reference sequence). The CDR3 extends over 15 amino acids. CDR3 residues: CASKVHGGSSYEQYF. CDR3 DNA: TGTGCCAGCAAGGTACACGGGGGAAGCTCCTACGAGCAGTACTTC.

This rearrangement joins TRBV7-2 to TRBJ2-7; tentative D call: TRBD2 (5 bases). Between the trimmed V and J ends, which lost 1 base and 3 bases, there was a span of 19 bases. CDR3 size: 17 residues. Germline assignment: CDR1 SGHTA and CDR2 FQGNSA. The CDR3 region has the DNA TGTGCCAGCAGCTTAGAAATCAAGTGGAGGACGGGCTACGAGCAGTACTTC. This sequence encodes CASSLEIKWRTGYEQYF.

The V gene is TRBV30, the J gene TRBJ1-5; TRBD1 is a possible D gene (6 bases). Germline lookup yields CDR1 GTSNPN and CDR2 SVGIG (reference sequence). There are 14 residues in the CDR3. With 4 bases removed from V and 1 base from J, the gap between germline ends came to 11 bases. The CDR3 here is CAWKGGQSNQPQHF. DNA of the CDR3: TGTGCCTGGAAGGGGGGGCAGAGCAATCAGCCCCAGCATTTT.

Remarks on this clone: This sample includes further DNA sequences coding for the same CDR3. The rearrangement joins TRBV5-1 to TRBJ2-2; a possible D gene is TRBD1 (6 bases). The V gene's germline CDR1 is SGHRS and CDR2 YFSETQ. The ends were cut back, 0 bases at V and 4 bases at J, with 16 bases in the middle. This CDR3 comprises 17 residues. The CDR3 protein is CASSLGGPAGGTGELFF. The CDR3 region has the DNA TGCGCCAGCAGCTTGGGGGGGCCGGCGGGCGGCACCGGGGAGCTGTTTTTT.

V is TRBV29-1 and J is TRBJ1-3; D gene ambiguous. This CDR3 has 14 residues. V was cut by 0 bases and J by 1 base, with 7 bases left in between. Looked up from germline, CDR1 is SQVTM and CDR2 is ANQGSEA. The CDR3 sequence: CSVEDGGSGNTIYF. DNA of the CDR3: TGCAGCGTTGAAGATGGTGGGTCTGGAAACACCATATATTTT.

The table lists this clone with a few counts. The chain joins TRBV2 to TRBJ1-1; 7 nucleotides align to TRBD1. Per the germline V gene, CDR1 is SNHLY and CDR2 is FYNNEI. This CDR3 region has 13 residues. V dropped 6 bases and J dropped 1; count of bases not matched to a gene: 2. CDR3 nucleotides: TGTGCCAGCAGCAGGGGGGAGAACACTGAAGCTTTCTTT. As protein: CASSRGENTEAFF.

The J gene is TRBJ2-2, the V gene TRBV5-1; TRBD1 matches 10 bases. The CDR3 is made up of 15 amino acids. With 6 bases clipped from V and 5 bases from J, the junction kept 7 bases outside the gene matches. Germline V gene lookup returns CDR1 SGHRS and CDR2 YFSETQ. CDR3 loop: CASTVGTGDTGELFF. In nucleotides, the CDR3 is TGCGCCAGCACCGTCGGGACAGGGGATACCGGGGAGCTGTTTTTT.

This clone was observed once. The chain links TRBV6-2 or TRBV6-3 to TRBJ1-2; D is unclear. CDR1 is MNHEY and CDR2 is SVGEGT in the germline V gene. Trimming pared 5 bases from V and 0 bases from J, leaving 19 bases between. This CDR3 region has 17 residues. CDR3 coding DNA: TGTGCCAGCAGTCTCACAGATCTAAAAGCCGCTAACTATGGCTACACCTTC. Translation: CASSLTDLKAANYGYTF.

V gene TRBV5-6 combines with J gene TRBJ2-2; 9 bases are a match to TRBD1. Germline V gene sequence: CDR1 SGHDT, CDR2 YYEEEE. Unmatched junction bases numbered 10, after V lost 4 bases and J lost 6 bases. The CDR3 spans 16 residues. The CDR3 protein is CASSHQPGQGSGELFF. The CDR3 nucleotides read TGTGCCAGCAGCCATCAACCGGGACAGGGTTCCGGGGAGCTGTTTTTT. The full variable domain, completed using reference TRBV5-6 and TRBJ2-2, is DAGVTQSPTHLIKTRGQQVTLRCSPKSGHDTVSWYQQALGQGPQFIFQYYEEEERQRGNFPDRFSGHQFPNYSSELNVNALLLGDSALYLCASSHQPGQGSGELFFGEGSRLTVL.

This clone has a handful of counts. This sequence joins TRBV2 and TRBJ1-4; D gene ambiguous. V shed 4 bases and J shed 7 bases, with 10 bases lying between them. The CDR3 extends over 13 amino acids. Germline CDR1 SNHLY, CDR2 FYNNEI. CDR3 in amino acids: CASSGDALEKLFF. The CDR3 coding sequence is TGTGCCAGCAGTGGGGATGCCCTTGAAAAACTGTTTTTT.

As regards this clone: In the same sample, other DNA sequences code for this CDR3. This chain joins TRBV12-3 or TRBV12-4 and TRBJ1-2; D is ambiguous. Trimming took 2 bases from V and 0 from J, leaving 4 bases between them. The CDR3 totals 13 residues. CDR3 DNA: TGTGCCAGCAGTTTACGCGCTAACTATGGCTACACCTTC. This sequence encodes CASSLRANYGYTF.

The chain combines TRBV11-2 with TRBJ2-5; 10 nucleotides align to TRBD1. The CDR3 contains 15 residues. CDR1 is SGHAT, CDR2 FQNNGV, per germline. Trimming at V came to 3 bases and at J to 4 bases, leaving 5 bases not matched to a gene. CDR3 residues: CASSLGQGKGETQYF. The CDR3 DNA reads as TGTGCCAGCAGCTTGGGACAGGGGAAGGGAGAGACCCAGTACTTC.

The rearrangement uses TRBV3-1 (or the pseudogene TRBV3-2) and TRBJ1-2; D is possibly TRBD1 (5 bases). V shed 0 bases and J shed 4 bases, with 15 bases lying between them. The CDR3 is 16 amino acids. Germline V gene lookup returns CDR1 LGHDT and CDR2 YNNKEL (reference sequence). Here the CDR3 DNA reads TGTGCCAGCAGCCAAGAAATTAAGGGGAAGGGCTATGGCTACACCTTC. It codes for CASSQEIKGKGYGYTF.